The clone carrying this T cell receptor beta chain has a count of ten or more. Germline loops: CDR1 SGHRS, CDR2 YFSETQ. The CDR3 has 13 residues. With V trimmed by 4 bases and J by 5 bases, 2 bases remained unmatched. This sample was taken from a study of Graves' ophthalmopathy and Graves' hyperthyroidism. Amplified material comprised TCR beta CDR3 regions derived from RNA transcripts. HTBI primers were employed in first-round RT-PCR, then a second-round multiplex PCR followed. TCRdb independently ran MiXCR on the multiplex PCR reads; one entry per CDR3 protein. Seen here are a few hundred thousand distinct CDR3 sequences, approximately 17% observed once, and the top ten hold roughly 2.3%. Lactation, pregnancy, uncontrolled infections and other autoimmune diseases were all grounds for excluding patients.

The source is an adult woman with stable Graves' hyperthyroidism. This sequence joins TRBV5-1 and TRBJ2-2, with 7 positions matching TRBD1. Material: peripheral blood. The CDR3 nucleotides are TGCGCCAGCAGCATACAGGGGACCGGGGAGCTGTTTTTT. It specifies CASSIQGTGELFF.